This T cell receptor (beta chain) emerged from a study of CD8 T cells in ankylosing spondylitis (dated by TCRdb to about 2017). For context, the study as a whole: The study profiled T cell receptor beta repertoires in healthy donors and ankylosing spondylitis patients to find disease-linked TCR variants. Samples of peripheral blood were taken, and for ankylosing spondylitis patients, synovial fluid was collected as well. The whole study cohort included about a hundred healthy donors and 20 to 30 ankylosing spondylitis patients.

This clonotype appeared many times. What this receptor recognizes is not known. No much larger clone exists at a distance of one base, and base qualities are not known. Sequencing instrument: Illumina HiSeq 2500. TCR beta libraries were prepared by quantitative 5'-RACE with molecular barcodes. The authors processed their data as follows. To identify disease-linked TCR variants, a new computational method was used, one built on a probabilistic model of VDJ rearrangement. The raw public reads went through TCRdb reprocessing: fastp at Q25, MiXCR clone calling, in-frame beta chains kept. Entries that share a CDR3 protein sequence are merged under the most common genes and DNA. The V and J calls were determined by TCRdb, not by the authors. Here the sample has 200,000 to 250,000 distinct CDR3 sequences; 6% to 8% occur a single time. Approximately 14% of the sample lies in the top ten. Per the germline V gene, MGHRA is the CDR1 and YSYEKL is the CDR2. V lost 0 bases and J lost 4 bases; the stretch between them is 15 bases long. The CDR3, from cysteine to phenylalanine, totals 16 residues. Solely the CDR3 DNA is kept, with 48 bases framed from the first base.

Overall results and qualifications from the work: The disease-linked clones were reported as significantly enriched in matched synovial fluid samples from ankylosing spondylitis patients. A TCR beta motif of several highly homologous amino acid variants appeared characteristic of blood from ankylosing spondylitis patients. The disease-linked clones had a CD8+ phenotype and were found at relatively low frequencies in peripheral blood. Some of the motif variants had been reported before in the synovial fluid and blood of reactive arthritis patients, a finding that suggests common disease-initiation mechanisms.

The rearranged chain carries TRBV4-1 and TRBJ1-1; matching of 5 bases hints at TRBD1 as the D gene. The sequenced material came from blood, either unsorted or a sorted T cell fraction (not recorded which). The source of this sequence is a male donor with ankylosing spondylitis. The base sequence is TGCGCCAGCAGCCAAGACGACCTCCTTAGGGGCACTGAAGCTTTCTTT. Translated, this gives CASSQDDLLRGTEAFF.